This T cell receptor (beta chain) was sequenced for a study of CD8+CD57+ T cells in acquired aplastic anemia. This clonotype has at least ten counts. Trimming stripped 4 bases from V and 7 bases from J, with 11 bases between. The CDR3 sequence is 13 residues long. Germline values: CDR1 LNHDA, CDR2 SQIVND (reference sequence). Genomic DNA templated the TCR beta VDJ and CDR3 profiling. MiXCR was run by TCRdb on the reads, yielding one entry per CDR3 protein. The repertoire has under 200,000 distinct CDR3 sequences, about 48% of them found once; the top ten carry around 0.96%. The chain uses TRBV19 and TRBJ1-5; D remains ambiguous. The specimen sequenced was sorted CD4+, CD8+, or CD8+CD57+ T cells (not recorded which) from PBMCs. This clonotype originated in a human donor in good health. The chain's CDR3 is CASSTGSQQPQHF. In nucleotides, the CDR3 is TGTGCCAGTAGTACCGGGTCTCAGCAGCCCCAGCATTTT.